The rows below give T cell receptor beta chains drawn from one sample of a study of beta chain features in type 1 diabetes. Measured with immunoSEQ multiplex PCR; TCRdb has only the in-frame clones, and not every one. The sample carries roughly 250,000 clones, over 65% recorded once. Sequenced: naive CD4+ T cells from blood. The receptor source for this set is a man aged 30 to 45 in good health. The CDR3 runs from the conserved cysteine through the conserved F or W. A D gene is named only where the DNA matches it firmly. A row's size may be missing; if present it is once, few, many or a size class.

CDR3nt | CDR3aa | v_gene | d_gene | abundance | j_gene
TGTGCCAGCACCGACGGGTCGTTGGGCACAGATACGCAGTATTTT | CASTDGSLGTDTQYF | TRBV6-1 | - | - | TRBJ2-3
TGCAGCGTTGGACAGCAAGTATTCACAGATACGCAGTATTTT | CSVGQQVFTDTQYF | TRBV29-1 | - | - | TRBJ2-3
TGCGCCAGCAGCCAAGGAACTTCTAGCGGGTCCCAAGAGACCCAGTACTTC | CASSQGTSSGSQETQYF | TRBV4-1 | TRBD2 | - | TRBJ2-5
TGTGCCTGGAGTGGGGACAGGGGTCAGCCCCAGCATTTT | CAWSGDRGQPQHF | TRBV30 | TRBD1 | once | TRBJ1-5
TGTGCCAGCAGTCCCTACGGGAACTCTGGGGCCAACGTCCTGACTTTC | CASSPYGNSGANVLTF | TRBV27 | - | - | TRBJ2-6
TGTGCCAGCAGTGAAATAGGGGCCAACGTCCTGACTTTC | CASSEIGANVLTF | TRBV6-1 | - | - | TRBJ2-6
TGTGCCTGGACTGTAGCGGGTGGAACAGATACGCAGTATTTT | CAWTVAGGTDTQYF | TRBV30 | TRBD2 | - | TRBJ2-3
TGTGCCTGGATGGGGACGCGCCCAGATACGCAGTATTTT | CAWMGTRPDTQYF | TRBV30 | - | - | TRBJ2-3
TGTGCCAGCAGCTTGACGGTAGACTCCTACGAGCAGTACTTC | CASSLTVDSYEQYF | TRBV5-6 | - | few | TRBJ2-7
TGTGCCAGCAGCGTGGGACAGGGCAATGAGCAGTTCTTC | CASSVGQGNEQFF | TRBV7-9 | TRBD1 | - | TRBJ2-1
TGTGCCAGCAGCTTGTCGCGGGGCTACGAGCAGTACTTC | CASSLSRGYEQYF | TRBV11-2 | - | - | TRBJ2-7
TGTGCCTGGAGTAAAGGGCAGGGTCCAGATACGCAGTATTTT | CAWSKGQGPDTQYF | TRBV30 | - | - | TRBJ2-3
TGTGCCAGCAGCCCGGGACAGATCAACACCGGGGAGCTGTTTTTT | CASSPGQINTGELFF | TRBV28 | TRBD1 | - | TRBJ2-2
TGTGCCAGCAGCGTAGGGCAAAGCTCTGGAAACACCATATATTTT | CASSVGQSSGNTIYF | TRBV9 | - | - | TRBJ1-3
TGCAGCGTTGGCTCTAGCGGGAGCGGAGGTACGCAGTATTTT | CSVGSSGSGGTQYF | TRBV29-1 | TRBD2 | - | TRBJ2-3
TGTGCCAGCAGTCGGTCTAGCTGGGATGAGCAGTTCTTC | CASSRSSWDEQFF | TRBV6-5 | - | - | TRBJ2-1
TGTGCCAGCAGCTTAGTCGGGTGGACCCAGTACTTC | CASSLVGWTQYF | TRBV7-2 | - | few | TRBJ2-5
TGTGCCAGCAGTGTCTTGAACACTGAAGCTTTCTTT | CASSVLNTEAFF | TRBV2 | - | - | TRBJ1-1
TGTGCCTGGAGTGTCGGAGGGGTCGAGCAGTACTTC | CAWSVGGVEQYF | TRBV30 | - | - | TRBJ2-7
TGTGCCTGGAGTGTACCGACAGCCTCTGGAAACACCATATATTTT | CAWSVPTASGNTIYF | TRBV30 | - | - | TRBJ1-3
TGTGCCAGCAGCGCCCGGGACGGGGCGGCTGGGGCCAACGTCCTGACTTTC | CASSARDGAAGANVLTF | TRBV9 | - | - | TRBJ2-6
TGTGCCAGTAGTAGCTTAGTAAGCTCCTACAATGAGCAGTTCTTC | CASSSLVSSYNEQFF | TRBV19 | - | - | TRBJ2-1
TGTGCCACCAGCAGAGCGAGGGCAGCCCCAATTTCCAATGAGCAGTTCTTC | CATSRARAAPISNEQFF | TRBV15 | - | - | TRBJ2-1
TGTGCCAGCAGCCAAGGGGGAAACGAGCAGTACTTC | CASSQGGNEQYF | TRBV14 | - | - | TRBJ2-7
TGCAGTGTAATCAGGGTTACTGAAGCTTTCTTT | CSVIRVTEAFF | TRBV20-1 | - | - | TRBJ1-1
TGCAGCGTTCAAAGGGGGCGAGCGTTGAACACTGAAGCTTTCTTT | CSVQRGRALNTEAFF | TRBV29-1 | TRBD1 | few | TRBJ1-1
TGCAGGCGTAAGTATGAGCAGTTCTTC | CRRKYEQFF | TRBV29-1 | - | - | TRBJ2-1
TGTGCCTGGAGTCGTCAGGAAGAGACCCAGTACTTC | CAWSRQEETQYF | TRBV30 | - | - | TRBJ2-5
TGTGCCAGCAGCGTAGGACAGGGGGATCAGCCCCAGCATTTT | CASSVGQGDQPQHF | TRBV9 | TRBD1 | few | TRBJ1-5
TGTGCCAGTAGTCAGATCCATAACACCGGGGAGCTGTTTTTT | CASSQIHNTGELFF | TRBV19 | - | - | TRBJ2-2
TGTGCCTGGAACGGGGAAGGGGGCCTAGAGACCCAGTACTTC | CAWNGEGGLETQYF | TRBV30 | TRBD1 | - | TRBJ2-5
TGTGCCAGCAGTGGCGGCGGGGCTTGGGATGAGCAGTTCTTC | CASSGGGAWDEQFF | TRBV2 | - | - | TRBJ2-1
TGCAGCGTGAGGGGACAGAACCAAGAGACCCAGTACTTC | CSVRGQNQETQYF | TRBV29-1 | TRBD1 | - | TRBJ2-5
TGTGCCAGTAGTATCGGGCTAACGGAGACCCAGTACTTC | CASSIGLTETQYF | TRBV19 | - | - | TRBJ2-5
TGTGCCAGCAGTAACAGGGCGCCGGGCACCGGGGAGCTGTTTTTT | CASSNRAPGTGELFF | TRBV11-3 | - | - | TRBJ2-2
TGCGCCAGCAGCTTCGTCCCTGGCCAAGGGGCAGATACGCAGTATTTT | CASSFVPGQGADTQYF | TRBV5-1 | - | - | TRBJ2-3
TGCAGCGCCAGACTAGCGGGAGGTTACGACAATGAGCAGTTCTTC | CSARLAGGYDNEQFF | TRBV29-1 | TRBD2 | - | TRBJ2-1
TGCGCCAGCAGCCCAGCGGGAGAACCCTACAATGAGCAGTTCTTC | CASSPAGEPYNEQFF | TRBV5-1 | TRBD2 | - | TRBJ2-1
TGTGCCAGCAGCCCTTTGGGGGGACGGAGCACAGATACGCAGTATTTT | CASSPLGGRSTDTQYF | TRBV5-6 | - | - | TRBJ2-3
TGCGCCAGCAGCTCCCCTGGCGGGAGGGTTGTGGAGCAGTTCTTC | CASSSPGGRVVEQFF | TRBV5-1 | TRBD2 | - | TRBJ2-1
TGCAGCGTTGAAGGGGGGGAGGAGACCCAGTACTTC | CSVEGGEETQYF | TRBV29-1 | - | - | TRBJ2-5
TGTGCTAGTGGTTCGATCCTAGCGGGGATGTTCTTC | CASGSILAGMFF | TRBV12-5 | TRBD2 | - | TRBJ2-1
TGTGCCAGCAGTTTAACCGTTTCCAATGAGCAGTTCTTC | CASSLTVSNEQFF | TRBV28 | - | - | TRBJ2-1
TGCAGCGGAACAGATACTAGCAGAACCGATACGCAGTATTTT | CSGTDTSRTDTQYF | TRBV29-1 | - | - | TRBJ2-3
TGTGCCAGCAGCTCTGGAGGGCAGGGGGCTCCTGAGCAGTTCTTC | CASSSGGQGAPEQFF | TRBV7-9 | TRBD1 | few | TRBJ2-1
TGTGCCAGCAGCTTGGCAGCGGGGGGTTACAATGAGCAGTTCTTC | CASSLAAGGYNEQFF | TRBV5-6 | TRBD2 | - | TRBJ2-1
TGTGCCTGGAGTGTACTCGGGGGGCTCTCCTACAATGAGCAGTTCTTC | CAWSVLGGLSYNEQFF | TRBV30 | - | - | TRBJ2-1
TGTGCCAGCACGGGGACTAGCGGGTACAATGAGCAGTTCTTC | CASTGTSGYNEQFF | TRBV2 | TRBD2 | once | TRBJ2-1
TGTGCCAGCAGCCGACTAGCGGGAGGGAACGGGGAGCTGTTTTTT | CASSRLAGGNGELFF | TRBV7-2 | TRBD2 | - | TRBJ2-2
TGTGCCAGCAGCGGATTACAGGACTCTGGGGCCAACGTCCTGACTTTC | CASSGLQDSGANVLTF | TRBV7-2 | - | - | TRBJ2-6
TGTGCCTGGAGTGACGAAGAGACCCAGTACTTC | CAWSDEETQYF | TRBV30 | - | - | TRBJ2-5
TGTGCCAGCAGTTACGGGCAGCTGAACACTGAAGCTTTCTTT | CASSYGQLNTEAFF | TRBV6-6 | - | few | TRBJ1-1
TGTGCCAGCAGCTTAGCCATGTGGGGGGCCGAGACCCAGTACTTC | CASSLAMWGAETQYF | TRBV11-2 | - | - | TRBJ2-5
TGTGCCAGCAGCTTACAGGGCTACGAGCAGTACTTC | CASSLQGYEQYF | TRBV11-2 | - | once | TRBJ2-7
TGTGCCAGCAGCTTCGGCAGCGATGGGAGTATTCAGTACTTC | CASSFGSDGSIQYF | TRBV7-9 | - | - | TRBJ2-4